The 25 T cell receptor beta chains below come from one sample, sequenced in a study of shared clonotypes between healthy human individuals (dated by TCRdb to 2018 to 2020). For the CD8 naive samples, CD45RO-negative cells were positively selected for CCR7, yielding a CD45RA+CCR7+ population from which TemRA cells were excluded. Library prep was done by the immunoSEQ multiplex PCR assay. In its TCRdb copy, this immuneACCESS table keeps in-frame sequences only and misses some clones. Where compared with another copy, unresolved V genes explain less than half of these, and the others have no known cause. The sample includes more than 2 million clones, with about 95% observed a single time. 0.9% to 1.4% of the sample lies in the top ten. Material for sequencing was naive CD8+ T cells sorted from blood. The cell subset or site label, read with the paper, signifies: CD45RA+CCR7+. Receptor source: a young man in good health.

The V gene is TRBV7-9, the J gene TRBJ2-6; D perhaps matches TRBD1 (5 bases). Trimming removed 4 bases at V and 2 bases at J, with 9 bases between. Germline CDR1 reads SEHNR; CDR2 reads FQNEAQ (reference sequence). The CDR3 consists of 15 residues. The CDR3: CASSSDSPGANVLTF. In nucleotides, the CDR3 is TGTGCCAGCAGCTCTGACAGTCCTGGGGCCAACGTCCTGACTTTC. Full variable domain (outside the CDR3, taken from reference TRBV7-9 and TRBJ2-6): DTGVSQNPRHKITKRGQNVTFRCDPISEHNRLYWYRQTLGQGPEFLTYFQNEAQLEKSRLLSDRFSAERPKGSFSTLEIQRTEQGDSAMYLCASSSDSPGANVLTFGAGSRLTVL.

V gene TRBV4-1 combines with J gene TRBJ1-1; D not resolved. Between the trimmed V and J ends, which lost 3 bases and 3 bases, there was a span of 8 bases. Germline V gene sequence: CDR1 MGHRA, CDR2 YSYEKL. CDR3 size: 13 residues. The CDR3 bases are TGCGCCAGCAGCCATACCCAGTACACTGAAGCTTTCTTT. Encoded protein: CASSHTQYTEAFF.

Points on this clone: The same CDR3 arises from other DNA sequences in this sample as well. The genes are TRBV6-5 and TRBJ2-7; D unresolved. Germline lookup yields CDR1 MNHEY and CDR2 SVGAGI. Trimming shortened V by 2 bases and J by 3 bases, and 8 bases separated the two germline ends. The CDR3 is made up of 13 amino acids. The CDR3 DNA is TGTGCCAGCAGTTACGGTATCAGCTACGAGCAGTACTTC. Translated: CASSYGISYEQYF.

This clone occurred once. V is TRBV7-9 and J is TRBJ2-7; TRBD1 is a possible D gene (7 bases). The germline V gene encodes CDR1 SEHNR and CDR2 FQNEAQ (reference sequence). The CDR3 has 13 residues. Trimming took 1 base from V and 5 from J, leaving 9 bases between them. CDR3 coding DNA: TGTGCCAGCAGCTTAGGGAGGGGGCACGAGCAGTACTTC. Translating it yields CASSLGRGHEQYF. Combining the CDR3 with reference TRBV7-9 and TRBJ2-7 gives the whole variable domain DTGVSQNPRHKITKRGQNVTFRCDPISEHNRLYWYRQTLGQGPEFLTYFQNEAQLEKSRLLSDRFSAERPKGSFSTLEIQRTEQGDSAMYLCASSLGRGHEQYFGPGTRLTVT.

The chain is built from TRBV7-9 and TRBJ2-7, with D perhaps given as TRBD1 or TRBD2 (5 bases each). Germline-derived CDR1 and CDR2 are SEHNR and FQNEAQ (reference sequence). Trimming cost V 6 bases and J 3 bases, with 18 bases left between them. The CDR3 loop spans 15 amino acids. Written as DNA, the CDR3 is TGTGCCAGCAGTAACCAAGGGGACGGGTACTACGAGCAGTACTTC. This codes for CASSNQGDGYYEQYF.

The V gene is TRBV1, the J gene TRBJ2-1; the table's D call of TRBD2 was not tested on the DNA. TRBV1 constitutes a pseudogene. The CDR3 is made up of 15 amino acids. Written as DNA, the CDR3 is TGCACCAGCAGCCCTAGACTAGCTCAACTCAATGAGCAGTTCTTC. Encoded protein: CTSSPRLAQLNEQFF.

Here the CDR3 DNA reads TGTGCCAGCAGCCCCCGGAACCAAGAGACCCAGTACTTC. Translation: CASSPRNQETQYF. The rearrangement uses TRBV13 and TRBJ2-5; no clear D. The CDR3 runs 13 residues. Germline V gives CDR1 PRHDT, CDR2 FYEKMQ (reference sequence). The ends were cut back, 5 bases at V and 0 bases at J, with 7 bases in the middle.

This chain uses TRBV2 with TRBJ1-2, with D possibly being TRBD1 (5 bases). Looked up from germline, CDR1 is SNHLY and CDR2 is FYNNEI. V lost 10 bases to trimming and J lost 3 bases, with 15 bases between them. The CDR3 totals 13 residues. The CDR3 loop reads CATRDRFDYGYTF. The CDR3 nucleotides are TGTGCCACGAGGGACCGATTTGACTATGGCTACACCTTC.

This clone was counted once. This sequence joins TRBV19 and TRBJ2-7, with 9 positions matching TRBD2. CDR1 is LNHDA, CDR2 SQIVND, per germline (reference sequence). The J segment lost 5 bases and the V segment lost 4 bases, leaving 12 bases of the junction unmatched. This CDR3 has 16 amino acids. CDR3 sequence reads: CASSTEGLALHHEQYF. Written as DNA, the CDR3 is TGTGCCAGTAGTACAGAAGGACTAGCGTTACATCACGAGCAGTACTTC.

This chain connects TRBV4-1 to TRBJ2-5; a possible D gene is TRBD2 (6 bases). The V end was cut by 3 bases, the J end by 5 bases, with 16 bases between. Germline lookup yields CDR1 MGHRA and CDR2 YSYEKL. The CDR3 length is 15 residues. CDR3 in DNA: TGCGCCAGCAGCCAGTCCCCAGGCGGGACGGAGACCCAGTACTTC. This gives the protein CASSQSPGGTETQYF.

Notes on this clone: Within the sample, other DNA sequences also encode this same CDR3. The chain recombines TRBV7-2 with TRBJ2-3; D gene ambiguous. The length of the CDR3 is 13 residues. Trimming took off 1 base at V and 2 bases at J, with 4 bases between the two ends. Germline lookup yields CDR1 SGHTA and CDR2 FQGNSA. The CDR3 spells CASSLVTTDTQYF. CDR3 in DNA: TGTGCCAGCAGCTTAGTCACCACAGATACGCAGTATTTT.

The chain employs TRBV4-2 and TRBJ2-7, with D uncertain. Germline V gene lookup returns CDR1 LGHNA and CDR2 YNFKEQ. Trimming took off 0 bases at V and 13 bases at J, with 19 bases between the two ends. The CDR3 has 14 amino acids. The CDR3 reads CASSQDPTAPQVYF. The CDR3 region has the DNA TGTGCCAGCAGCCAAGATCCCACAGCGCCCCAAGTCTACTTC.

In this sample, this clone turned up once. The same CDR3 can be traced to other DNA sequences in this sample. The genes are TRBV9 and TRBJ2-5; D may be TRBD1 (6 bases). The CDR3 covers 15 residues. From germline, CDR1 is SGDLS and CDR2 YYNGEE. Trimming shortened V by 0 bases and J by 4 bases, and 13 bases separated the two germline ends. This CDR3 is CASSVGGGSGETQYF. DNA of the CDR3: TGTGCCAGCAGCGTAGGAGGGGGTAGTGGAGAGACCCAGTACTTC.

The chain combines TRBV5-1 with TRBJ2-7; TRBD1 might be the D (6 bases). V was shortened by 1 base and J by 3 bases, with 14 bases between the two germline ends. The germline V gene has CDR1 SGHRS and CDR2 YFSETQ. This CDR3 region has 15 residues. This CDR3 reads CASSLIGTKDYEQYF. For the CDR3, the DNA is TGCGCCAGCAGCTTGATCGGGACAAAAGACTACGAGCAGTACTTC.

The V call is TRBV9, the J call TRBJ2-1; maybe TRBD2 (6 bases). CDR3 length equals 17 residues. Germline values: CDR1 SGDLS, CDR2 YYNGEE. Trimming pared 0 bases from V and 7 bases from J, leaving 20 bases between. In nucleotides, the CDR3 is TGTGCCAGCAGCGTAGAGGTTGGGGGAGGCCAAGTAAATGAGCAGTTCTTC. The encoded protein is CASSVEVGGGQVNEQFF.

This chain uses TRBV7-8 with TRBJ2-7; the D gene is possibly TRBD2 (6 bases). The CDR3 is made up of 16 amino acids. Germline V gene sequence: CDR1 SGHVS, CDR2 FQNEAQ. Trimming left V 5 bases short and J 3 bases short, with 20 bases between. The CDR3, as DNA: TGTGCCAGCAGCCTCGTCCCGGGAGAGAGTCGCTACGAGCAGTACTTC. Amino acids: CASSLVPGESRYEQYF.

This chain uses TRBV2 with TRBJ1-5; D is unresolved. CDR1 and CDR2 (germline): SNHLY, FYNNEI. V shed 7 bases and J shed 3 bases, with 10 bases lying between them. The CDR3 consists of 13 residues. For the CDR3, the DNA is TGTGCCAGCAATTCTCAGGCCAATCAGCCCCAGCATTTT. This encodes CASNSQANQPQHF. Together with reference TRBV2 and TRBJ1-5, the CDR3 gives the full variable domain: EPEVTQTPSHQVTQMGQEVILRCVPISNHLYFYWYRQILGQKVEFLVSFYNNEISEKSEIFDDQFSVERPDGSNFTLKIRSTKLEDSAMYFCASNSQANQPQHFGDGTRLSIL.

This clone appeared a single time. In the same sample, other DNA sequences code for this CDR3. The chain carries TRBV15 and TRBJ2-7; 8 positions match TRBD1. After removal of 5 bases from V and 3 bases from J, the junction contained 3 bases not matched to a gene. The V gene's germline CDR1 is LNHNV and CDR2 YYDKDF (reference sequence). The CDR3 is 13 amino acids. This CDR3 reads CATSHGQGYEQYF. The CDR3 DNA is TGTGCCACCAGCCACGGACAGGGCTACGAGCAGTACTTC.

Notes on this clone: Different DNA sequences within this sample yield the same CDR3. The chain recombines TRBV2 with TRBJ2-7; TRBD2 might be the D (5 bases). CDR1 is SNHLY, CDR2 FYNNEI, per germline. This CDR3 is built from 14 residues. Deletions cut 4 bases from V and 1 base from J, with 11 bases between. CDR3 loop: CASSVGGRSYEQYF. The CDR3 nucleotides are TGTGCCAGCAGTGTCGGCGGGCGTTCCTACGAGCAGTACTTC.

This clone has just one count. V usage is TRBV29-1 and J usage is TRBJ2-1; 10 bases agree with TRBD1. The germline CDR1 and CDR2 sequences are SQVTM and ANQGSEA. The J segment lost 6 bases and the V segment lost 8 bases, leaving 10 bases of the junction unmatched. This CDR3 region has 14 residues. DNA for the CDR3: TGCAGCACCCCGGCGGACAGGGGGGTCAATGAGCAGTTCTTC. As protein: CSTPADRGVNEQFF.

This rearrangement joins TRBV30 to TRBJ1-1; D unresolved. From germline, CDR1 is GTSNPN and CDR2 SVGIG (reference sequence). CDR3 size: 11 residues. The CDR3 DNA reads TGTGCAGCTCATAGTGTCACTGAAGCTTTCTTT. Amino acids: CAAHSVTEAFF. Together with reference TRBV30 and TRBJ1-1, the CDR3 gives the full variable domain: SQTIHQWPATLVQPVGSPLSLECTVEGTSNPNLYWYRQAAGRGLQLLFYSVGIGQISSEVPQNLSASRPQDRQFILSSKKLLLSDSGFYLCAAHSVTEAFFGQGTRLTVV.

In the case of this clone: Other nucleotide sequences in the sample specify the same CDR3. This chain uses TRBV7-9 with TRBJ2-7, with TRBD2 identical over 9 bases. The V gene's germline CDR1 is SEHNR and CDR2 FQNEAQ (reference sequence). J was trimmed by 4 bases and V by 0 bases; bases with no gene match: 4. This CDR3 comprises 15 residues. The CDR3 region has the DNA TGTGCCAGCAGCTTAGCTAGCGGGAGCTTGTACGAGCAGTACTTC. Its translation: CASSLASGSLYEQYF.

The chain employs TRBV9 and TRBJ2-3; D perhaps matches TRBD1 (5 bases). From germline, CDR1 is SGDLS and CDR2 YYNGEE. Trimming left V 3 bases short and J 2 bases short, with 13 bases between. The CDR3 has 15 amino acids. CDR3: CASSDWGRYTDTQYF. In nucleotides, the CDR3 is TGTGCCAGCAGCGATTGGGGCAGGTACACAGATACGCAGTATTTT.

The CDR3 DNA reads TGCGCCAGCAGTGGAACAAACACCGGGGAGCTGTTTTTT. Translating gives CASSGTNTGELFF. The V call is TRBV10-1, the J call TRBJ2-2, with D hard to call. This CDR3 is 13 amino acids long. Trimming shortened V by 4 bases and J by 2 bases, and 5 bases separated the two germline ends. Germline-derived CDR1 and CDR2 are WNHNN and SYGVQD (reference sequence).

The J gene is TRBJ1-1, the V gene TRBV27, with D hard to call. There are 14 residues in the CDR3. Trimming removed 2 bases from V and 2 bases from J, with 9 bases in between. Germline V lookup: CDR1 MNHEY, CDR2 SMNVEV (reference sequence). CDR3 protein: CASSLVRLNTEAFF. CDR3 in DNA: TGTGCCAGCAGTTTAGTTAGACTAAACACTGAAGCTTTCTTT.